Here is one T cell receptor beta chain with its context. Its antigen remains unidentified. There are no base qualities to consult, and no much larger clone falls within one base. Donors were healthy HIV-negative adults with no recently reported acute infections or vaccinations. All donors were Caucasian adults living in Nashville, Tennessee, USA. Magnetic negative selection was used to enrich CD4+ T cells, after which naive cells were positively selected on CD45RA and the negative fraction became the memory subset. Blood was obtained by leukapheresis, after which PBMCs were separated by Ficoll-Histopaque density gradient centrifugation and cryopreserved in liquid nitrogen vapor phase. Purity and quantity of every magnetically sorted T cell population were checked by analytical flow cytometry. Genomic DNA was isolated from every sorted fraction and measured by UV absorbance on a Nanodrop 2000c. The sample belongs to a study of shared clonotypes between healthy human individuals (dated by TCRdb to 2018 to 2021). About the investigation overall: Three men and a couple of women, aged 18 to 49 years, made up the cohort. To increase sequencing depth and limit assay-specific biases, different laboratories used diverse techniques to prepare libraries and sequence TCR repertoires. Per donor, leukapheresis produced somewhere between about 0.94 and 9.5 billion PBMCs. Per donor, three plates each were used for CD4 naive and CD4 memory, two for CD8 naive, and one for CD8 memory. The study deeply sequenced blood TCR repertoires of five healthy adults to estimate repertoire size and the extent of clonotype sharing between individuals.

Results and caveats for the whole study, not just this receptor: Even with the large sequencing depth, rarefaction of the sorted-subset datasets indicated that sequencing was incomplete. Only blood was sampled, and tissue TCR repertoires likely differ from those in blood. Based on pairwise subsampling, the degree of clonotype sharing among donors was expected to be affected by sequencing depth. Larger estimated clonotype richness was generally found for naive subsets than for memory subsets. Compared with non-shared clonotypes, the clonotypes found in all four sorted-subset donors had higher generation probabilities. Sharing across four donors was observed for about 5% of naive CD4, 3% to 4% of naive CD8, roughly 2.3% of memory CD4, and about 0.38% of memory CD8 clonotypes. Because the study included a small number of donors, the genetic and exposure-history diversity represented was limited.

Cut back by 4 bases and 1 base, the V and J ends lie 7 bases apart. The CDR3 runs 13 amino acids, cysteine and phenylalanine included. Only the CDR3 DNA stays, 39 bases, in frame from base 1. CDR1 and CDR2 (MNHNS, SASEGT) derive from the germline V gene. Using the deep immunoSEQ assay, multiplex PCR amplified TCR CDR3 regions from genomic DNA. Extracted genomic DNA from each cell subset was spread evenly across all wells of several immunoSEQ 96-well plates, with each plate serving as a replicate. For sorted subsets, 200 ng of genomic DNA, equivalent to roughly 33,000 T cell genomes, went into each replicate PCR. Purified libraries were measured with a Qubit 3.0 fluorometer, size-checked on a Bioanalyzer 2100, and measured again with the KAPA Library Quantification kit. A separate single-read 150-cycle Illumina NextSeq 550 flow cell was used to sequence each immunoSEQ 96-well plate. The study's processing was this. Because the immunoSEQ output included only junctional sequences and no quality scores, the filtering could not be the same as the filtering used for full-length reads. Sequences were annotated with PyIR, a Python wrapper for IgBLAST v1.9, using IMGT germline references to assign V/J genes and CDR3. Reads were removed for weak V/J assignments (E-value above 1e-6), missing CDR3, stop codons, out-of-frame junctions, or ambiguous translated residues. V3J clonotypes were defined as sequences sharing an identical inferred V gene, J gene, and CDR3 amino acid sequence. To compute the percentage overlap between repertoires, the number of shared unique clonotypes was divided by the size of the smaller repertoire. Three approaches were used to assess repertoire richness: RTK rarefaction, the Chao1 estimator, and Recon v2.1 estimates of unobserved clonotypes. Generation probabilities for all TCRbeta clonotypes obtained by the gDNA method from several donors were computed using OLGA. TCRdb mirrors the immuneACCESS table, restricted to in-frame sequences. Some clones are absent from its copies; in checked studies, under half trace to an unresolved V gene, and the reason for the others is unknown. V and J calls and clone size come straight from that table; D and trimming were deduced from the DNA. This sample is represented by some 2,000,000 clones; more than 90% of them were singletons. Clones ranked in the top ten supply around 0.13% of the sample.

In this chain, TRBV6-1 is recombined with TRBJ1-1; perhaps TRBD1 is the D gene, with 5 bases matching. The specimen was naive CD4+ T cells sorted from blood. The sample's cell subset or site, from its label and the paper: CD45RA+ positively selected. This TCR was sampled from a man between 18 and 29 years old in good health. CDR3 region: CASSVQGNTEAFF. The DNA is as follows: TGTGCCAGCAGTGTCCAGGGGAACACTGAAGCTTTCTTT.